Listed here are 30 T cell receptor beta chains from one sample, sequenced in a study of OX40 agonist ivuxolimab in advanced cancers. TCRdb keeps only in-frame clones here, not all; method: immunoSEQ multiplex PCR. Of about 18,000 clones listed, more than 65% are singletons. The sequences come from CD4+ or CD8+ T cells sorted from blood, collected in a trial of the OX40 agonist ivuxolimab. Receptors originate from an adult with an advanced solid tumor such as melanoma, head and neck, liver or kidney cancer.

The V and J genes are TRBV6-1 and TRBJ2-1; TRBD2 matches at 13 bases. Germline loops: CDR1 MNHNS, CDR2 SASEGT. The V segment lost 3 bases and the J segment 4 bases; nucleotides outside the gene matches: 12. The CDR3 is 19 residues long. DNA of the CDR3: TGTGCCAGCAGTGAGAGGACTAGCGGGAGATCCTCCTTATACAATGAGCAGTTCTTC. Encoded protein: CASSERTSGRSSLYNEQFF.

This clone was seen more than once but under ten times. The chain uses TRBV28 and TRBJ1-1; tentatively, D is TRBD1 (5 bases). V was pared by 2 bases and J by 4 bases, with 11 bases between. The CDR3 runs 14 residues. CDR1 is MDHEN, CDR2 SYDVKM, per germline. The CDR3 is CASSLRGEGTEAFF. CDR3 DNA sequence: TGTGCCAGCAGTTTAAGGGGAGAAGGCACTGAAGCTTTCTTT.

This chain uses TRBV28 with TRBJ1-5; unclear D gene. Per germline, CDR1 MDHEN and CDR2 SYDVKM. Trimming left V 3 bases short and J 6 bases short, with 12 bases between. The CDR3 runs 14 residues. CDR3 nucleotide sequence: TGTGCCAGCAGTTTGGTTTCGAATTCTCAGCCCCAGCATTTT. Amino acids: CASSLVSNSQPQHF.

This clone came up a few times. The genes are TRBV5-1 and TRBJ2-7; 9 bases are shared with TRBD2. The J segment lost 4 bases and the V segment lost 4 bases, leaving 6 bases of the junction unmatched. CDR1 is SGHRS and CDR2 is YFSETQ in the germline V gene. CDR3 size: 14 residues. The CDR3 DNA follows: TGCGCCAGCAGCGTAGCGGGAGTCTCATACGAGCAGTACTTC. Translated: CASSVAGVSYEQYF.

The chain combines TRBV11-2 with TRBJ2-1; 11 bases fit TRBD2. CDR1 SGHAT and CDR2 FQNNGV come from the germline V gene. This CDR3 has 15 residues. V shed 3 bases and J 3 bases; nucleotides not matched to a gene: 1. In nucleotides, the CDR3 is TGTGCCAGCAGCTTGGGGACTAGCGGCTACAATGAGCAGTTCTTC. Its protein product is CASSLGTSGYNEQFF. Based on the CDR3 plus reference TRBV11-2 and TRBJ2-1, the full variable domain is EAGVAQSPRYKIIEKRQSVAFWCNPISGHATLYWYQQILGQGPKLLIQFQNNGVVDDSQLPKDRFSAERLKGVDSTLKIQPAKLEDSAVYLCASSLGTSGYNEQFFGPGTRLTVL.

A single count supports this clone. The chain recombines TRBV30 with TRBJ2-1; D tentatively reads TRBD1 or TRBD2 (7 bases each). The ends were cut back, 2 bases at V and 0 bases at J, with 20 bases in the middle. This CDR3 is built from 18 residues. CDR1 is GTSNPN and CDR2 is SVGIG in the germline V gene (reference sequence). The CDR3 nucleotides are TGTGCCTGGAGTAGTGCGGGGGAGGGGGACAGCTCCTACAATGAGCAGTTCTTC. Its translation: CAWSSAGEGDSSYNEQFF.

V is TRBV28 and J is TRBJ2-1, with TRBD2 as a possible D gene (6 bases). V was cut by 8 bases and J by 0 bases, with 14 bases left in between. CDR3 length: 15 residues. Germline lookup yields CDR1 MDHEN and CDR2 SYDVKM. CDR3 nucleotides: TGTGCCAGCCTGCCCACTAGCCCCTCCTACAATGAGCAGTTCTTC. The encoded protein is CASLPTSPSYNEQFF.

The chain links TRBV2 to TRBJ1-5; 11 positions match TRBD1. This CDR3 comprises 16 residues. V lost 5 bases, J lost 7 bases, and 10 bases stayed unmatched. CDR1 and CDR2 (germline): SNHLY, FYNNEI. CDR3 amino acids: CASSPRTGGIEQPQHF. The CDR3 DNA is TGTGCCAGCAGTCCTCGGACAGGGGGCATCGAACAGCCCCAGCATTTT.

This clone was detected only once. The same CDR3 can be traced to other DNA sequences in this sample. This chain links TRBV4-1 with TRBJ2-7; no reliable D call. CDR3 length: 13 amino acids. The V end lost 0 bases, the J end lost 5 bases, and 8 bases lay between the germline ends. The germline V gene encodes CDR1 MGHRA and CDR2 YSYEKL. The CDR3 protein is CASSQEFLDEQYF. As DNA, the CDR3 is TGCGCCAGCAGCCAAGAATTTCTAGACGAGCAGTACTTC.

This clone has just a few counts. The rearrangement links TRBV28 to TRBJ1-1; weak D call: TRBD1 (6 bases). Trimming shortened V by 6 bases and J by 5 bases, and 13 bases separated the two germline ends. CDR3 length: 13 amino acids. Germline loops: CDR1 MDHEN, CDR2 SYDVKM. CDR3 residues: CASRSQGWTEAFF. The CDR3, as DNA: TGTGCCAGCAGATCACAGGGATGGACTGAAGCTTTCTTT.

The chain is built from TRBV27 and TRBJ1-5; no reliable D call. CDR1 is MNHEY and CDR2 is SMNVEV in the germline V gene (reference sequence). The CDR3 has 13 amino acids. Trimming stripped 4 bases from V and 0 bases from J, with 4 bases between. The CDR3 spells CASSWNSNQPQHF. DNA of the CDR3: TGTGCCAGCAGTTGGAATAGCAATCAGCCCCAGCATTTT.

This clone was seen once. The V and J genes are TRBV4-2 and TRBJ2-7; TRBD2 matches at 10 bases. J gave up 3 bases and V 0 bases, and 8 bases lay outside the gene matches. The CDR3 has 17 amino acids. Germline CDR1 and CDR2: LGHNA and YNFKEQ. For the CDR3, the DNA is TGTGCCAGCAGCCAAGAGGGGGCCCGACTAGCGGGCTACGAGCAGTACTTC. Protein: CASSQEGARLAGYEQYF.

The chain recombines TRBV7-9 with TRBJ2-7, with 9 bases lining up with TRBD2. This CDR3 is built from 14 residues. V was clipped by 5 bases and J by 3 bases; unmatched bases: 5. CDR1 is SEHNR, CDR2 FQNEAQ, per germline (reference sequence). As DNA, the CDR3 is TGTGCCAGCAGCGGGAAGACTAGCGGCTACGAGCAGTACTTC. Protein product: CASSGKTSGYEQYF.

The chain has TRBV2 and TRBJ1-3; D unclear. The ends were cut back, 8 bases at V and 0 bases at J, with 14 bases in the middle. Germline V gene lookup returns CDR1 SNHLY and CDR2 FYNNEI. The CDR3 covers 15 residues. The CDR3 DNA is TGTGCCAGCGAAGAGGAGCGGTACTCTGGAAACACCATATATTTT. Protein product: CASEEERYSGNTIYF.

This clone has a single count. The rearrangement joins TRBV7-9 to TRBJ2-1; TRBD2 matches 13 bases. Germline V gene data show CDR1 as SEHNR and CDR2 as FQNEAQ (reference sequence). The V gene end was trimmed by 5 bases and the J gene end by 7 bases; junction bases not matched to a gene: 5. The length of the CDR3 is 15 residues. The CDR3 here is CASSPTSGRGNEQFF. CDR3 nucleotide sequence: TGTGCCAGCAGCCCCACTAGCGGGAGGGGAAATGAGCAGTTCTTC.

The chain recombines TRBV5-4 with TRBJ2-1; TRBD2 matches at 7 bases. V shed 2 bases and J 2 bases; nucleotides not matched to a gene: 7. Germline V lookup: CDR1 SGHNT, CDR2 YYREEE (reference sequence). The CDR3 is made up of 16 amino acids. The CDR3 loop is CASSFLTSQAYNEQFF. The CDR3 DNA reads TGTGCCAGCAGCTTCCTGACTAGCCAGGCCTACAATGAGCAGTTCTTC. The whole variable domain, remainder taken from reference TRBV5-4 and TRBJ2-1, is ETGVTQSPTHLIKTRGQQVTLRCSSQSGHNTVSWYQQALGQGPQFIFQYYREEENGRGNFPPRFSGLQFPNYSSELNVNALELDDSALYLCASSFLTSQAYNEQFFGPGTRLTVL.

V usage is TRBV19 and J usage is TRBJ2-7; D unresolved. The CDR3 has 14 residues. Trimming pared 6 bases from V and 3 bases from J, leaving 15 bases between. Germline loops: CDR1 LNHDA, CDR2 SQIVND (reference sequence). CDR3 sequence (DNA): TGTGCCAGTAGCACGCGAGTGGAAAGCTACGAGCAGTACTTC. The encoded protein is CASSTRVESYEQYF.

The V and J genes are TRBV5-4 and TRBJ2-1; D is undetermined. V was shortened by 7 bases and J by 7 bases, with 9 bases between the two germline ends. This CDR3 has 11 residues. Germline V gives CDR1 SGHNT, CDR2 YYREEE (reference sequence). The CDR3, as DNA: TGTGCCAGCTTGCTAGGGAATGAGCAGTTCTTC. Its protein product is CASLLGNEQFF.

The CDR3 spells CASSELADDTQYF. The DNA for the CDR3 is TGTGCCAGCAGTGAGCTAGCGGACGATACGCAGTATTTT. This chain uses TRBV6-9 with TRBJ2-3; the match to TRBD2 covers 7 bases. Looked up from germline, CDR1 is MNHGY and CDR2 is SVAAGI. This CDR3 region has 13 residues. V trimming: 5 bases; J trimming: 6 bases; junction bases outside the gene matches: 5.

The sample holds a few counts of this clone. The chain uses TRBV4-1 and TRBJ1-5; 7 bases agree with TRBD1. CDR3 size: 15 residues. The J segment lost 0 bases and the V segment lost 4 bases, leaving 3 bases of the junction unmatched. The germline CDR1 and CDR2 sequences are MGHRA and YSYEKL. CDR3 nucleotides: TGCGCCAGCAGCCTCGGGACAGCTAGCAATCAGCCCCAGCATTTT. Protein sequence: CASSLGTASNQPQHF.

V and J are TRBV4-2 and TRBJ2-5; D might be TRBD2 (6 bases). Germline V gene sequence: CDR1 LGHNA, CDR2 YNFKEQ. The CDR3 is 16 residues long. The V gene lost 4 bases and the J gene lost 2 bases, with 17 bases spanning the gap. The CDR3 nucleotides are TGTGCCAGCAGCCGGGGGGTGGGGGACCGACAAGAGACCCAGTACTTC. Protein sequence: CASSRGVGDRQETQYF.

This rearrangement joins TRBV27 to TRBJ1-5; 7 positions agree with TRBD1. The CDR3 is 14 amino acids. Germline values: CDR1 MNHEY, CDR2 SMNVEV (reference sequence). V trimming: 5 bases; J trimming: 7 bases; junction bases outside the gene matches: 8. The CDR3 loop is CASSTTRGDQPQHF. The CDR3 DNA follows: TGTGCCAGCAGTACCACCAGGGGGGACCAGCCCCAGCATTTT.

This chain's CDR3 is CASSLLTSGSSREQFF. In DNA form, the CDR3 reads TGTGCCAGCAGCTTGCTAACTAGCGGGAGTAGTCGTGAGCAGTTCTTC. The chain recombines TRBV7-8 with TRBJ2-1; 11 bases map to TRBD2. This CDR3 has 16 amino acids. Germline CDR1 and CDR2: SGHVS and FQNEAQ. The junction had 10 bases not matched to a gene; V was cut back by 3 bases and J by 9 bases.

The V gene is TRBV4-1, the J gene TRBJ2-6; D not certain. The CDR3 is 18 amino acids. In germline, CDR1 is MGHRA, CDR2 YSYEKL. V gave up 5 bases and J gave up 5 bases, with 22 bases separating them. As DNA, the CDR3 is TGCGCCAGCAGCACCGAGGCAGAACCACAAAGTCGGGCCAACGTCCTGACTTTC. This codes for CASSTEAEPQSRANVLTF.

This chain joins TRBV6-5 and TRBJ2-1; TRBD2 aligns across 13 bases. Germline V gene data show CDR1 as MNHEY and CDR2 as SVGAGI. Trimming cost V 5 bases and J 5 bases; bases outside gene matches: 3. CDR3 length: 15 amino acids. The CDR3 spells CASSTSGRDDNEQFF. In DNA form, the CDR3 reads TGTGCCAGCAGTACTAGCGGGAGGGATGACAATGAGCAGTTCTTC.

The V and J genes are TRBV7-1 and TRBJ2-1, with TRBD1 matching 9 bases. TRBV7-1 falls under the ORF class, with uncertain function. The CDR3 has 16 residues. V shed 5 bases and J 1 base; nucleotides not matched to a gene: 6. The CDR3 region has the DNA TGTGCCAGCAGCCCCCGGACAGGGGAGTCCTACAATGAGCAGTTCTTC. Amino acids: CASSPRTGESYNEQFF.

The gene calls are TRBV28 and TRBJ2-7; D tentatively reads TRBD1 or TRBD2 (5 bases each). V was pared by 7 bases and J by 0 bases, with 10 bases between. The CDR3 loop spans 13 amino acids. Germline lookup yields CDR1 MDHEN and CDR2 SYDVKM. The CDR3 region is CASTPGASYEQYF. CDR3 sequence (DNA): TGTGCCAGCACCCCCGGGGCCTCCTACGAGCAGTACTTC.

The V call is TRBV6-6, the J call TRBJ2-7; maybe TRBD2 (6 bases). The CDR3 has 14 residues. Trimming left V 0 bases short and J 6 bases short, with 12 bases between. The V gene's germline CDR1 is MNHNY and CDR2 SVGAGI (reference sequence). The CDR3 nucleotides read TGTGCCAGCAGTTACTCGTCGGGAGAGAGCGAGCAGTACTTC. Protein product: CASSYSSGESEQYF.

The rearrangement uses TRBV21-1 and TRBJ1-5. TRBV21-1 is given as a pseudogene. The length of the CDR3 is 15 residues. Written as DNA, the CDR3 is TGTGCCAGCAGCAAAGACTATAAGGAGACTCAGCCCCAGCATTTT. Translating it yields CASSKDYKETQPQHF.

V and J are TRBV6-5 and TRBJ2-7; D may be TRBD1 (6 bases). CDR3 length: 14 amino acids. From germline, CDR1 is MNHEY and CDR2 SVGAGI. V lost 2 bases, J lost 7 bases, and 15 bases lay in between. The CDR3 nucleotides read TGTGCCAGCAGTTACCCTGGGGGCGAGGGAGAGCAGTACTTC. Translation gives CASSYPGGEGEQYF.